Following are 16 T cell receptor beta chains from one sample sequenced in a study of cytomegalovirus exposure and HLA in healthy donors. Researchers ran the PCR with 60 Vbeta and 13 Jbeta primers. Profiling relied on immunoSEQ multiplex PCR, and the TCRdb table lists in-frame clones only, not all of them. Of 110,000 or so clones detected, roughly 80% appear once; the ten largest clones hold 6.9%. The sequenced sample was PBMCs. The origin of the receptors is a man aged 30-40 years in good health and CMV-seropositive.

The chain combines TRBV11-2 with TRBJ2-6; possibly TRBD1 for D (6 bases). Germline V gene lookup returns CDR1 SGHAT and CDR2 FQNNGV. This CDR3 comprises 15 residues. Trimming took off 5 bases at V and 4 bases at J, with 12 bases between the two ends. This CDR3 is CASSRQGLGANVLTF. The DNA of the CDR3 is TGTGCCAGCAGCCGCCAGGGGCTGGGGGCCAACGTCCTGACTTTC.

This clone was picked up one time. The chain recombines TRBV4-2 with TRBJ1-5; the D gene is possibly TRBD1 (5 bases). Germline assignment: CDR1 LGHNA and CDR2 YNFKEQ. The CDR3 totals 15 residues. The V gene lost 0 bases and the J gene lost 7 bases, with 13 bases spanning the gap. CDR3 nucleotide sequence: TGTGCCAGCAGCCAAGATTGGGGGGAGGGGCAGCCCCAGCATTTT. Translating it yields CASSQDWGEGQPQHF.

This chain connects TRBV27 to TRBJ2-1; TRBD2 aligns across 10 bases. J gave up 9 bases and V 5 bases, and 10 bases lay outside the gene matches. Germline CDR1 MNHEY, CDR2 SMNVEV (reference sequence). The CDR3 runs 15 residues. CDR3: CASSPQRGGLGEQFF. The CDR3 coding sequence is TGTGCCAGCAGTCCCCAGCGGGGGGGCCTTGGTGAGCAGTTCTTC.

This clone was picked up one time. V is TRBV7-3 and J is TRBJ2-1, with TRBD2 identical over 13 bases. V dropped 5 bases and J dropped 7; count of bases not matched to a gene: 5. Germline V gives CDR1 SGHTA, CDR2 FQGTGA. This CDR3 has 15 amino acids. The CDR3 here is CASSTSGGAFNEQFF. DNA for the CDR3: TGTGCCAGCAGCACTAGCGGGGGGGCCTTTAATGAGCAGTTCTTC.

The rearrangement joins TRBV11-3 to TRBJ2-2, with 8 positions matching TRBD1. The CDR3 runs 16 residues. The J segment lost 0 bases and the V segment lost 4 bases, leaving 4 bases of the junction unmatched. Germline values: CDR1 SGHNT, CDR2 YENEEA. CDR3 coding DNA: TGTGCCAGCAGCTCCGGGACAGGATCGAACACCGGGGAGCTGTTTTTT. Translated: CASSSGTGSNTGELFF.

V is TRBV27 and J is TRBJ2-7; 9 bases line up with TRBD1. V shed 8 bases and J 2 bases; nucleotides not matched to a gene: 4. CDR3 length: 13 residues. Germline V CDR1 and CDR2: MNHEY, SMNVEV (reference sequence). This CDR3 is CASRQGGTYEQYF. Written as DNA, the CDR3 is TGTGCCAGCCGACAGGGGGGGACCTACGAGCAGTACTTC.

The chain recombines TRBV5-4 with TRBJ1-2, with TRBD1 matching over 9 bases. After removal of 3 bases from V and 4 bases from J, the junction contained 7 bases not matched to a gene. Germline CDR1 reads SGHNT; CDR2 reads YYREEE (reference sequence). The CDR3 extends over 15 amino acids. CDR3 region: CASSWDREWGYGYTF. The CDR3 nucleotides read TGTGCCAGCAGCTGGGACAGGGAGTGGGGCTATGGCTACACCTTC.

This clone was counted only a few times. The CDR3: CASSLWAGMNTEAFF. CDR3 DNA sequence: TGCGCCAGCAGCTTGTGGGCAGGTATGAACACTGAAGCTTTCTTT. The chain uses TRBV5-1 and TRBJ1-1; D not resolved. The CDR3 spans 15 residues. V was clipped by 1 base and J by 0 bases, with 10 bases between them. Germline CDR1 is SGHRS and CDR2 is YFSETQ.

The V and J genes are TRBV10-3 and TRBJ2-5, with 10 bases that match TRBD1. The end of the DNA is better explained by TRBJ2-7, so the J call may be wrong. The CDR3 contains 13 residues. CDR1 and CDR2 from the germline V gene are ENHRY and SYGVKD. CDR3 protein: CAIKGTGANEQYF. The CDR3 DNA reads TGTGCCATCAAGGGGACAGGGGCCAACGAGCAGTACTTC.

The chain recombines TRBV7-2 with TRBJ2-7, with a weak D call TRBD2 (5 bases). Trimming cost V 1 base and J 3 bases, with 10 bases left between them. Germline-derived CDR1 and CDR2 are SGHTA and FQGNSA. The CDR3 length is 14 residues. CDR3 in DNA: TGTGCCAGCAGCTTAGGTCTAGCCCTCTACGAGCAGTACTTC. It translates to CASSLGLALYEQYF. The variable domain in full, with the rest retrieved from reference TRBV7-2 and TRBJ2-7, is GAGVSQSPSNKVTEKGKDVELRCDPISGHTALYWYRQSLGQGLEFLIYFQGNSAPDKSGLPSDRFSAERTGGSVSTLTIQRTQQEDSAVYLCASSLGLALYEQYFGPGTRLTVT.

The chain couples TRBV7-8 to TRBJ2-5, with a possible D match to TRBD2 (7 bases). Trimming shortened V by 2 bases and J by 1 base, and 23 bases separated the two germline ends. The germline V gene encodes CDR1 SGHVS and CDR2 FQNEAQ. There are 19 residues in the CDR3. The CDR3 loop reads CASSLYPSVMAGAQETQYF. DNA for the CDR3: TGTGCCAGCAGCTTATACCCCTCCGTGATGGCGGGGGCCCAAGAGACCCAGTACTTC.

The chain carries TRBV9 and TRBJ2-5, with D perhaps matching TRBD1 (6 bases). Per germline, CDR1 SGDLS and CDR2 YYNGEE. CDR3 length: 13 residues. Trimming took off 2 bases at V and 3 bases at J, with 8 bases between the two ends. Here the CDR3 DNA reads TGTGCCAGCAGCGTCCGGGACAAAGAGACCCAGTACTTC. Its translation is CASSVRDKETQYF.

V and J are TRBV5-1 and TRBJ1-2, with TRBD1 matching over 9 bases. The CDR3 is 15 residues long. V shed 3 bases and J 4 bases; nucleotides not matched to a gene: 7. Germline-derived CDR1 and CDR2 are SGHRS and YFSETQ. CDR3 residues: CASSSRQGGTYGYTF. CDR3 nucleotides: TGCGCCAGCAGCTCCAGACAGGGGGGGACCTATGGCTACACCTTC. Supplemented by reference TRBV5-1 and TRBJ1-2, the full variable domain reads KAGVTQTPRYLIKTRGQQVTLSCSPISGHRSVSWYQQTPGQGLQFLFEYFSETQRNKGNFPGRFSGRQFSNSRSEMNVSTLELGDSALYLCASSSRQGGTYGYTFGSGTRLTVV.

This clone has a handful of counts. Here the CDR3 reads CASSSGQPQETQYF. The CDR3 DNA sequence: TGTGCCAGCTCGTCTGGACAGCCACAAGAGACCCAGTACTTC. The rearrangement uses TRBV18 and TRBJ2-5; tentatively, D is TRBD1 (6 bases). Germline V CDR1 and CDR2: KGHSH, LQKENI. Trimming took off 6 bases at V and 2 bases at J, with 13 bases between the two ends. This CDR3 spans 14 amino acids.

This clone turned up a few times. The J gene is TRBJ1-5, the V gene TRBV2, with 7 bases matching TRBD1. Losses at the gene ends were 4 bases for V and 5 bases for J; bases not matched to a gene: 2. CDR3 length equals 13 residues. Germline loops: CDR1 SNHLY, CDR2 FYNNEI. CDR3: CASSADRDQPQHF. CDR3 in DNA: TGTGCCAGCAGTGCCGACAGGGATCAGCCCCAGCATTTT.

The chain couples TRBV5-8 to TRBJ1-2, with 9 bases aligning to TRBD1. CDR3 length: 15 amino acids. The germline V gene has CDR1 SGHTS and CDR2 YDEGEE. V dropped 0 bases and J dropped 7; count of bases not matched to a gene: 7. The CDR3 sequence: CASSLATGGWGGYTF. CDR3 in DNA: TGTGCCAGCAGCTTGGCGACAGGGGGATGGGGTGGCTACACCTTC.